A selection of T cell receptor beta chains follows, all from one sample in a study of T cell changes during pregnancy in multiple sclerosis. The protocol was immunoSEQ multiplex PCR, while the TCRdb copy is restricted to in-frame clones and leaves out a portion. The sample has some 120,000 clones, about 90% seen once. Sequencing used peripheral blood, obtained in the third trimester of pregnancy. The receptors were gathered from a female donor with multiple sclerosis, enrolled in a pregnancy study. Both conserved end residues are part of each CDR3. Each record gives: D gene, clone size, V gene, J gene, CDR3 DNA, CDR3 protein. The D gene is left open where the match is weak. Clone size is not always given. Where it is, it says once, few, many or a class for expanded clones.

D gene: -
clone size: -
V gene: TRBV15
J gene: TRBJ2-3
CDR3 DNA: TGTGCCACCAGCTTCGACGGGAGATTCACAGATACGCAGTATTTT
CDR3 protein: CATSFDGRFTDTQYF

D gene: -
clone size: -
V gene: TRBV6-5
J gene: TRBJ1-2
CDR3 DNA: TGTGCCAGTAAGAGGGAGGCGGGGGGCTACACCTTC
CDR3 protein: CASKREAGGYTF

D gene: TRBD2
clone size: -
V gene: TRBV28
J gene: TRBJ2-7
CDR3 DNA: TGTGCCAGCAGTTTACCGATGGGGCGCGGGGGGAGCTCCTACGAGCAGTACTTC
CDR3 protein: CASSLPMGRGGSSYEQYF

D gene: -
clone size: -
V gene: TRBV7-9
J gene: TRBJ2-3
CDR3 DNA: TGTGCCAGCAGATCCCTAAGCCTGACTAGGAACACAGATACGCAGTATTTT
CDR3 protein: CASRSLSLTRNTDTQYF

D gene: -
clone size: -
V gene: TRBV6-5
J gene: TRBJ1-5
CDR3 DNA: TGTGCCAGCAGGCCTACACAGGGCCCGAATCAGCCCCAGCATTTT
CDR3 protein: CASRPTQGPNQPQHF

D gene: TRBD2
clone size: -
V gene: TRBV6-6
J gene: TRBJ2-7
CDR3 DNA: TGTGCCAGCGGGACTAGCGGGAGCTGGGAGCAGTACTTC
CDR3 protein: CASGTSGSWEQYF

D gene: TRBD1
clone size: -
V gene: TRBV30
J gene: TRBJ1-4
CDR3 DNA: TGTGCCTGGGCAGGGGGCGGAGATGAAAAACTGTTTTTT
CDR3 protein: CAWAGGGDEKLFF

D gene: -
clone size: -
V gene: TRBV5-1
J gene: TRBJ2-5
CDR3 DNA: TGCGCCAGCAGCTTCCAGGGTGGGTCGGAGACCCAGTACTTC
CDR3 protein: CASSFQGGSETQYF

D gene: TRBD1
clone size: -
V gene: TRBV5-6
J gene: TRBJ1-2
CDR3 DNA: TGTGCCAGCAGCTTGGTGCCGGGACAGGGAACATATGGCTACACCTTC
CDR3 protein: CASSLVPGQGTYGYTF

D gene: -
clone size: -
V gene: TRBV6-6
J gene: TRBJ2-7
CDR3 DNA: TGTGCCAGCAGTTACTCGGTTGGGGAGGAGTCCTACGAGCAGTACTTC
CDR3 protein: CASSYSVGEESYEQYF

D gene: -
clone size: -
V gene: TRBV28
J gene: TRBJ1-5
CDR3 DNA: TGTGCCAGCGCCCCTGAAAGGGGAAGGGATCAGCCCCAGCATTTT
CDR3 protein: CASAPERGRDQPQHF

D gene: TRBD2
clone size: -
V gene: TRBV6-1
J gene: TRBJ2-1
CDR3 DNA: TGTGCCAGCAGTGAAAGGGCTAGCGGGACCGGGGGGCAGTTCTTC
CDR3 protein: CASSERASGTGGQFF

D gene: -
clone size: -
V gene: TRBV5-8
J gene: TRBJ1-4
CDR3 DNA: TGTGCCAGCAGCTTGTTTTGGGGACACCGCGCAACTAATGAAAAACTGTTTTTT
CDR3 protein: CASSLFWGHRATNEKLFF

D gene: -
clone size: -
V gene: TRBV28
J gene: TRBJ1-4
CDR3 DNA: TGTGCCAGCATAGCGAGGGGGGGAAGGGAACTGTTTTTT
CDR3 protein: CASIARGGRELFF

D gene: -
clone size: -
V gene: TRBV4-1
J gene: TRBJ1-3
CDR3 DNA: TGCGCCAGCAGCCAGTTCGCAGGGGTGTTGAACACCATATATTTT
CDR3 protein: CASSQFAGVLNTIYF

D gene: -
clone size: -
V gene: TRBV2
J gene: TRBJ2-1
CDR3 DNA: TGTGCCAGCAGTGAAGTGATTAGGGTTGGCGGACCCACGGGGAATGAGCAGTTCTTC
CDR3 protein: CASSEVIRVGGPTGNEQFF

D gene: -
clone size: few
V gene: TRBV2
J gene: TRBJ2-7
CDR3 DNA: TGTGCCAGCCGGGAGTCCCGTCCCTACGAGCAGTACTTC
CDR3 protein: CASRESRPYEQYF

D gene: TRBD1
clone size: -
V gene: TRBV7-4
J gene: TRBJ1-1
CDR3 DNA: TGTGCCAGCAGCCCGCGACAGGGGATGAACACTGAAGCTTTCTTT
CDR3 protein: CASSPRQGMNTEAFF

D gene: -
clone size: -
V gene: TRBV9
J gene: TRBJ2-1
CDR3 DNA: TGTGCCAGCAGCGTAGAATGGACAGATGACAATGAGCAGTTCTTC
CDR3 protein: CASSVEWTDDNEQFF

D gene: TRBD2
clone size: -
V gene: TRBV19
J gene: TRBJ2-1
CDR3 DNA: TGTGCCAGTAGTATCACTAGCGGCTACAATGAGCAGTTCTTC
CDR3 protein: CASSITSGYNEQFF

D gene: -
clone size: -
V gene: TRBV7-2
J gene: TRBJ2-1
CDR3 DNA: TGTGCCAGCAGCTTAGGCCGGAGCAATGAGCAGTTCTTC
CDR3 protein: CASSLGRSNEQFF

D gene: -
clone size: -
V gene: TRBV5-4
J gene: TRBJ1-1
CDR3 DNA: TGTGCCAGCAGCTTGGAGCTGAACACTGAAGCTTTCTTT
CDR3 protein: CASSLELNTEAFF

D gene: -
clone size: -
V gene: TRBV6-9
J gene: TRBJ2-5
CDR3 DNA: TGTGCCAGCAGTTGCCCCTGGGCGGAGACCCAGTACTTC
CDR3 protein: CASSCPWAETQYF

D gene: -
clone size: once
V gene: TRBV27
J gene: TRBJ1-2
CDR3 DNA: TGTGCCAGCAGTTTATCGGACAAGGGCTATGGCTACACCTTC
CDR3 protein: CASSLSDKGYGYTF

D gene: -
clone size: few
V gene: TRBV2
J gene: TRBJ1-2
CDR3 DNA: TGTGCCAGCAGAGAGCTCCGGGGCTACACCTTC
CDR3 protein: CASRELRGYTF

D gene: -
clone size: -
V gene: TRBV5-1
J gene: TRBJ2-2
CDR3 DNA: TGCGCCAGCAGCTTGGCCCTTACCGGGGAGCTGTTTTTT
CDR3 protein: CASSLALTGELFF

D gene: -
clone size: -
V gene: TRBV28
J gene: TRBJ2-7
CDR3 DNA: TGTGCCAGCAGTCCTCAGGATCGAAGGGAGCAGTACTTC
CDR3 protein: CASSPQDRREQYF

D gene: TRBD1
clone size: -
V gene: TRBV2
J gene: TRBJ1-2
CDR3 DNA: TGTGCCAGCACCGACAGGGGGGGCTATGGCTACACCTTC
CDR3 protein: CASTDRGGYGYTF

D gene: TRBD1
clone size: -
V gene: TRBV29-1
J gene: TRBJ1-4
CDR3 DNA: TGCAGCTTTCTGACAGGGTCTAATGAAAAACTGTTTTTT
CDR3 protein: CSFLTGSNEKLFF

D gene: TRBD1
clone size: -
V gene: TRBV28
J gene: TRBJ2-7
CDR3 DNA: TGTGCCAGCACTCGACGGGACAGGAGATACGAGCAGTACTTC
CDR3 protein: CASTRRDRRYEQYF

D gene: TRBD1
clone size: once
V gene: TRBV2
J gene: TRBJ1-2
CDR3 DNA: TGTGCCAGCACCGCTCAAGTCCGGGACAGGGGCTATGGCTACACCTTC
CDR3 protein: CASTAQVRDRGYGYTF

D gene: TRBD1
clone size: -
V gene: TRBV6-5
J gene: TRBJ1-1
CDR3 DNA: TGTGCCAGCAGACAAGACAGGGGGCCTGAAGCTTTCTTT
CDR3 protein: CASRQDRGPEAFF

D gene: -
clone size: few
V gene: TRBV15
J gene: TRBJ1-3
CDR3 DNA: TGTGCCACCAGCGCCGATTTGGTAGTAACTGGAAACACCATATATTTT
CDR3 protein: CATSADLVVTGNTIYF

D gene: TRBD1
clone size: once
V gene: TRBV6-5
J gene: TRBJ1-5
CDR3 DNA: TGTGCCAGCAGAACGCTGACAGGGGGCAATCAGCCCCAGCATTTT
CDR3 protein: CASRTLTGGNQPQHF